This T cell receptor beta chain emerged from a study of shared clonotypes between healthy human individuals. The study, taken as a whole, reports: Memory subsets had estimated richness that was generally smaller than that of naive subsets. Clonotypes which were not shared had lower generation probabilities than clonotypes that all four donors shared.

TCRdb's copy holds only in-frame clones and misses some; the assay was immunoSEQ multiplex PCR. The data hold approximately 1,000,000 clones, with approximately 80% observed a single time. Trimming cost V 8 bases and J 8 bases; bases outside gene matches: 14. CDR3 size: 14 residues. Germline CDR1 SQVTM, CDR2 ANQGSEA. A word on this clone: Its antigen remains unknown.

The receptor's source is a man aged 18 to 29 in good health. Some clones in this sample may be carry-over from other donors' samples. J is TRBJ2-1 and V is TRBV29-1; 8 bases line up with TRBD1. Sequences were obtained from memory CD4+ T cells from PBMCs. Sample subset: CD45RA-negative fraction. CDR3 in amino acids: CSFSRRQGQDEQFF. The CDR3, as DNA: TGCAGCTTTTCACGGAGACAGGGACAGGATGAGCAGTTCTTC.